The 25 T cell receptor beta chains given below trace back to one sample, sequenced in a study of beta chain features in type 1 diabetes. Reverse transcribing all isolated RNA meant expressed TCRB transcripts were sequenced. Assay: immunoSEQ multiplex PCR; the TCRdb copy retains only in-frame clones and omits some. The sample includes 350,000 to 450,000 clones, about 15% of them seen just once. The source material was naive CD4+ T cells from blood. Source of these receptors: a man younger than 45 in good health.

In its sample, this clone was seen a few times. The CDR3 reads CASSPGTRGYNEQFF. The CDR3 coding sequence is TGTGCCAGCAGCCCCGGGACTAGGGGGTACAATGAGCAGTTCTTC. V usage is TRBV9 and J usage is TRBJ2-1, with TRBD2 identical over 8 bases. CDR1 and CDR2 (germline): SGDLS, YYNGEE. The ends lost 4 bases at V and 4 bases at J; junction bases unmatched: 7. This CDR3 has 15 amino acids.

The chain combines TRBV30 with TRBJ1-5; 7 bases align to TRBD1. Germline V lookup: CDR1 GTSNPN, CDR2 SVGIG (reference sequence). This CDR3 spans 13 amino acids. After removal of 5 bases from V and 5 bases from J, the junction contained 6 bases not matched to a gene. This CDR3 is CAWAGQRDQPQHF. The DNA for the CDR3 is TGTGCCTGGGCGGGACAGAGAGATCAGCCCCAGCATTTT.

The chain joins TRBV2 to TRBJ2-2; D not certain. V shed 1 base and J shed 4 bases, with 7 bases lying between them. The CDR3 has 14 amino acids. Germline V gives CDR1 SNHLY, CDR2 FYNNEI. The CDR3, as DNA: TGTGCCAGCAGTGAAGTCGGAAGCACCGGGGAGCTGTTTTTT. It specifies CASSEVGSTGELFF.

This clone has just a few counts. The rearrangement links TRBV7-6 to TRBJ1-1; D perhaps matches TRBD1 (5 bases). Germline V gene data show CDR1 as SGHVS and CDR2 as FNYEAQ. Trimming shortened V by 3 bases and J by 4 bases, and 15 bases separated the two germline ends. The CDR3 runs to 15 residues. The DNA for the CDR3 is TGTGCCAGCAGCTTCGGCCAGGGTCTCGGCACTGAAGCTTTCTTT. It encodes CASSFGQGLGTEAFF.

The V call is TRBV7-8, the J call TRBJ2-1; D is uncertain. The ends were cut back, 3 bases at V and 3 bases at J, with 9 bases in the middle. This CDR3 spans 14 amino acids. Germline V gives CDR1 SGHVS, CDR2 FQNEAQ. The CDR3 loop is CASSFGVYYNEQFF. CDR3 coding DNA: TGTGCCAGCAGCTTTGGGGTTTACTACAATGAGCAGTTCTTC.

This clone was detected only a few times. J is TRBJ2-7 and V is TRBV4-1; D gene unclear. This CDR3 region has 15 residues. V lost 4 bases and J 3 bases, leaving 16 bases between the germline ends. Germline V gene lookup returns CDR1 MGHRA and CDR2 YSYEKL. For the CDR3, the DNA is TGCGCCAGCAGCCGAGCATCCAGTGGGAACTACGAGCAGTACTTC. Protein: CASSRASSGNYEQYF.

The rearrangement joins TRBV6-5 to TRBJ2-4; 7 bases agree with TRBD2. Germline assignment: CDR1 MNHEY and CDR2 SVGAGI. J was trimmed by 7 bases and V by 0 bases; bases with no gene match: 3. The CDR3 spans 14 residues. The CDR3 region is CASSYSAGVNIQYF. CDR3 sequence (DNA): TGTGCCAGCAGTTACTCCGCGGGGGTCAACATTCAGTACTTC.

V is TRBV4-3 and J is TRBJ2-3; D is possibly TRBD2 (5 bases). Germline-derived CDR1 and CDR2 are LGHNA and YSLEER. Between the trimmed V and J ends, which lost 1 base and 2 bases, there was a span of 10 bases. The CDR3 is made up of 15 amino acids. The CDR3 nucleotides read TGCGCCAGCAGCCAAGGGTTAGCGTACACAGATACGCAGTATTTT. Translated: CASSQGLAYTDTQYF.

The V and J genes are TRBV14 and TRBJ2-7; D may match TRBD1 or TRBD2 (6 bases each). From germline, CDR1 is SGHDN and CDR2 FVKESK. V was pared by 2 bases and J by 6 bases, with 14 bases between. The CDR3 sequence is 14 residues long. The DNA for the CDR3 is TGTGCCAGCAGCCAAAGGAGGGGGTCGCTCGAGCAGTACTTC. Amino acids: CASSQRRGSLEQYF.

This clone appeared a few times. The CDR3 DNA sequence: TGTGCCAGCAGCTTAGGATTCCTGATGAATGAGCAGTTCTTC. Its protein product is CASSLGFLMNEQFF. This chain connects TRBV7-9 to TRBJ2-1; D ambiguous. Between the trimmed V and J ends, which lost 1 base and 7 bases, there was a span of 11 bases. The CDR3 totals 14 residues. Germline lookup yields CDR1 SEHNR and CDR2 FQNEAQ (reference sequence).

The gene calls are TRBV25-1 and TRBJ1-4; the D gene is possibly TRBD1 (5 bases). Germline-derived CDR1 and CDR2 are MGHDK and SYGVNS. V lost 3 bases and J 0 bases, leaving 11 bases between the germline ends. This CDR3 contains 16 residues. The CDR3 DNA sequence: TGTGCCAGCAGTGAGGGACGGGTTGCAACTAATGAAAAACTGTTTTTT. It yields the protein CASSEGRVATNEKLFF.

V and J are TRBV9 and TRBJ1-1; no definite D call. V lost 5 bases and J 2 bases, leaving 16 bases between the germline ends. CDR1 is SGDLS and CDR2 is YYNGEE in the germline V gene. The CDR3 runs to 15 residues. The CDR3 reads CASSSHGVGNTEAFF. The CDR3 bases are TGTGCCAGCAGTTCTCACGGGGTAGGTAACACTGAAGCTTTCTTT.

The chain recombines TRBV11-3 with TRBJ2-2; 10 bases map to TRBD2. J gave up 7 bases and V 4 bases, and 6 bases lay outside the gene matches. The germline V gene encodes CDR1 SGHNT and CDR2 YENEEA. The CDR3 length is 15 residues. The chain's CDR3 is CASSSLAGMSGELFF. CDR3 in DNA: TGTGCCAGCAGCTCACTAGCGGGAATGAGCGGGGAGCTGTTTTTT.

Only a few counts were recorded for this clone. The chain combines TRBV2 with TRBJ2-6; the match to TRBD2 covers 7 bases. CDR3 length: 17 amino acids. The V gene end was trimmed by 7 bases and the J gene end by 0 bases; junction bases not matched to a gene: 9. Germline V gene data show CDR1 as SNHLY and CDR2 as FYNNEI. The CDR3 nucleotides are TGTGCCAGCAACTTACTAGCGCGTCTCTCTGGGGCCAACGTCCTGACTTTC. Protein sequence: CASNLLARLSGANVLTF.

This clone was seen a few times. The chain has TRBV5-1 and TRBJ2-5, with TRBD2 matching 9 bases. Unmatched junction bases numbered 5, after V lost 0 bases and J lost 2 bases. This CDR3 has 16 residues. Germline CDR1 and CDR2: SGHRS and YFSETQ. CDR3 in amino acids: CASSLDTSGLQETQYF. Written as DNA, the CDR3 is TGCGCCAGCAGCTTGGATACTAGCGGGTTACAAGAGACCCAGTACTTC.

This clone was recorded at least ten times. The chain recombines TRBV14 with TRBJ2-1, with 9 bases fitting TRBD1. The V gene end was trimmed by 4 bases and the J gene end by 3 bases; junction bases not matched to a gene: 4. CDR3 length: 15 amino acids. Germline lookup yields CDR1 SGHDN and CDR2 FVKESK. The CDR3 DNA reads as TGTGCCAGCAGCCCGGACAGGGGAGGCTACAATGAGCAGTTCTTC. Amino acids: CASSPDRGGYNEQFF.

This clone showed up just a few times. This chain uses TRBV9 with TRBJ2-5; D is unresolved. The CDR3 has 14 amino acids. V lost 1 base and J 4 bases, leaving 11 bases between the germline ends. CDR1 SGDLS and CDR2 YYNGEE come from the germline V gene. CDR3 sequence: CASSVTPKAETQYF. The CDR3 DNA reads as TGTGCCAGCAGCGTAACACCTAAGGCAGAGACCCAGTACTTC.

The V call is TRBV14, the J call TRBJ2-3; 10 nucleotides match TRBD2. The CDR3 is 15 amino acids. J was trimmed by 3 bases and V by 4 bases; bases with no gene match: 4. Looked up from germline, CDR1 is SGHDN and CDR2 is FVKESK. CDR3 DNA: TGTGCCAGCAGCCCCTTAGCGGGGGGAACAGATACGCAGTATTTT. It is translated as CASSPLAGGTDTQYF.

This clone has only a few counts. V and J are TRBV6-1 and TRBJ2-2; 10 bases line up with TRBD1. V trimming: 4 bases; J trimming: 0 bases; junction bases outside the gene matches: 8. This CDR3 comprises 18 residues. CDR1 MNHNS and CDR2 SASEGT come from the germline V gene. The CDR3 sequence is CASSARTGGYANTGELFF. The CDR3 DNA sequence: TGTGCCAGCAGTGCTCGGACAGGGGGGTACGCGAACACCGGGGAGCTGTTTTTT.

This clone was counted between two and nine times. The CDR3: CAIGNRGLGNSPLHF. As DNA, the CDR3 is TGTGCCATAGGCAACAGGGGGCTTGGTAATTCACCCCTCCACTTT. The chain links TRBV10-3 to TRBJ1-6; the match to TRBD1 covers 9 bases. Germline assignment: CDR1 ENHRY and CDR2 SYGVKD. The CDR3 sequence is 15 residues long. V trimming: 9 bases; J trimming: 6 bases; junction bases outside the gene matches: 9.

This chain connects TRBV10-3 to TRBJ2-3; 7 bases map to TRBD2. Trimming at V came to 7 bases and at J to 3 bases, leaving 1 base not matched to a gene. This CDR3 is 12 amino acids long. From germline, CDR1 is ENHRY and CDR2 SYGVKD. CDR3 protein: CAITGGTDTQYF. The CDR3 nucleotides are TGTGCCATCACCGGGGGGACAGATACGCAGTATTTT.

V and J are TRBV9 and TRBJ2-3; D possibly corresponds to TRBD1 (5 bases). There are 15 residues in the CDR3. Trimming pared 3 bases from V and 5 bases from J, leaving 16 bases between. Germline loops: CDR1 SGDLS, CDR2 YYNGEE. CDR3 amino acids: CASSGLGALGDTQYF. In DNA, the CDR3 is TGTGCCAGCAGCGGCCTTGGGGCCCTCGGAGATACGCAGTATTTT.

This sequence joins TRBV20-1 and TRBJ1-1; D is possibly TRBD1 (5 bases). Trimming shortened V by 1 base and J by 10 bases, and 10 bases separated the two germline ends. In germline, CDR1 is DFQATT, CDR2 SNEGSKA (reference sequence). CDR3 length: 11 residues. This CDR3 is CSARVTDRAFF. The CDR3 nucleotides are TGCAGTGCTAGAGTTACAGACAGAGCTTTCTTT.

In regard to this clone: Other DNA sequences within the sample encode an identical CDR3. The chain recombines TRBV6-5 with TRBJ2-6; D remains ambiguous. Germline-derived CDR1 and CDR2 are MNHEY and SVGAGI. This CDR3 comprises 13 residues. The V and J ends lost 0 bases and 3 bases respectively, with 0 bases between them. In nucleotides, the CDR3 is TGTGCCAGCAGTTACTCTGGGGCCAACGTCCTGACTTTC. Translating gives CASSYSGANVLTF.

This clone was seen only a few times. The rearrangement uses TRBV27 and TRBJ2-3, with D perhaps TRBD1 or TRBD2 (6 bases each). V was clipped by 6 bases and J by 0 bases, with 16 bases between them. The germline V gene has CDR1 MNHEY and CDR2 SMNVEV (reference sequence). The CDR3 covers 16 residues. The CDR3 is CASSSLGAGSTDTQYF. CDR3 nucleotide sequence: TGTGCCAGCAGCTCCTTGGGGGCGGGGAGCACAGATACGCAGTATTTT.